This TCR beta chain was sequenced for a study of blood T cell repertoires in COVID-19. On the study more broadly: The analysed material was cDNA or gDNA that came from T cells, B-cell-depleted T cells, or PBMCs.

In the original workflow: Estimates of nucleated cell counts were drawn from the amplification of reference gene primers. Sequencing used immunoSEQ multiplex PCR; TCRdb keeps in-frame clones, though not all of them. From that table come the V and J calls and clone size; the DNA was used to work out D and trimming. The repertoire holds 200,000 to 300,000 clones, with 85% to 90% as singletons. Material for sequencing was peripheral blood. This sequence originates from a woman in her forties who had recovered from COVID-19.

The CDR3 loop reads CASSPYTGETGELFF. Here the CDR3 DNA reads TGTGCCAGCAGCCCCTACACGGGGGAGACCGGGGAGCTGTTTTTT. This chain connects TRBV7-2 to TRBJ2-2; tentative D call: TRBD2 (6 bases). This CDR3 is 15 amino acids long. Germline assignment: CDR1 SGHTA and CDR2 FQGNSA. With 5 bases removed from V and 5 bases from J, the gap between germline ends came to 15 bases.